These T cell receptor beta chains were read from a single sample in a study of graft-versus-host responses after intestinal transplantation. Using immunoSEQ multiplex PCR, the repertoire was profiled, and TCRdb retains in-frame clones only, with some absent. This table holds roughly 73,000 clones, about nine tenths found once. Which antigens these TCRs recognize remains unknown. This material consisted of unstimulated CD8+ T cells sorted from spleen or lymph node cells, taken before transplant. All receptors derive from a human donor who was the organ donor for an intestinal transplant. CDR3s leave out the opening cysteine and the closing phenylalanine or tryptophan. The D gene is left open where the match is weak. Not all rows give a size; the values are once, few, many and, for expanded clones, a class.

abundance: NA; d_gene: NA; v_gene: TRBV7-9; j_gene: TRBJ2-2; CDR3aa: ASSASVTGELF
abundance: NA; d_gene: NA; v_gene: TRBV4-1; j_gene: TRBJ2-1; CDR3aa: ASSQDSAGFTNEQF
abundance: NA; d_gene: NA; v_gene: TRBV25-1; j_gene: TRBJ1-4; CDR3aa: ASAIVGEKLF
abundance: NA; d_gene: NA; v_gene: TRBV9; j_gene: TRBJ2-1; CDR3aa: ASSVTSVPYNEQF
abundance: NA; d_gene: NA; v_gene: TRBV6-1; j_gene: TRBJ1-1; CDR3aa: ASSIGGGTEAF
abundance: NA; d_gene: TRBD1; v_gene: TRBV30; j_gene: TRBJ1-1; CDR3aa: AWDRDTEAF
abundance: NA; d_gene: TRBD1; v_gene: TRBV15; j_gene: TRBJ2-7; CDR3aa: ATSSGQGGYYEQY
abundance: NA; d_gene: NA; v_gene: TRBV6-5; j_gene: TRBJ1-4; CDR3aa: ASSAGTSPNEKLF
abundance: once; d_gene: NA; v_gene: TRBV5-1; j_gene: TRBJ2-7; CDR3aa: ASSRRTVRSEQY
abundance: NA; d_gene: TRBD1; v_gene: TRBV5-1; j_gene: TRBJ1-1; CDR3aa: ASKIVQGGSEAF
abundance: few; d_gene: TRBD1; v_gene: TRBV10-2; j_gene: TRBJ1-2; CDR3aa: ASSFALTGGSANYGYT
abundance: NA; d_gene: NA; v_gene: TRBV6-5; j_gene: TRBJ2-3; CDR3aa: TSSYSRFGGTDTQY
abundance: once; d_gene: TRBD1; v_gene: TRBV28; j_gene: TRBJ1-1; CDR3aa: ASSFGTEFYEAF
abundance: NA; d_gene: NA; v_gene: TRBV25-1; j_gene: TRBJ1-3; CDR3aa: ASSAPGSGNTIY
abundance: medium-sized; d_gene: NA; v_gene: TRBV6-5; j_gene: TRBJ1-5; CDR3aa: ASSNSGTPGGQH
abundance: few; d_gene: TRBD2; v_gene: TRBV4-1; j_gene: TRBJ2-1; CDR3aa: ASSQGTSSDEQF
abundance: NA; d_gene: NA; v_gene: TRBV6-5; j_gene: TRBJ2-7; CDR3aa: ASSTNQGTEQY
abundance: NA; d_gene: NA; v_gene: TRBV7-8; j_gene: TRBJ2-3; CDR3aa: ASSLVPRNEASTDTQY
abundance: NA; d_gene: NA; v_gene: TRBV27; j_gene: TRBJ2-7; CDR3aa: ASSFGHRTYGQY
abundance: NA; d_gene: NA; v_gene: TRBV20-1; j_gene: TRBJ2-7; CDR3aa: SARRHYEQY